These T cell receptor beta chains were read from a single sample in a study of CD8+ T cells in alopecia areata. The protocol was immunoSEQ multiplex PCR, while the TCRdb copy is restricted to in-frame clones and leaves out a portion. This table has roughly 130,000 clones, 45% to 60% appearing once. Sequences were derived from CD4+ T cells sorted from blood, sampled at week 0. These receptors originate from a human donor with alopecia areata. CDR3s include the opening cysteine and the closing phenylalanine or tryptophan. A D gene is named only where the DNA matches it firmly. Expanded clones are given a class, and other clones once, few, many or no size at all.

V gene	J gene	clone size	D gene	CDR3 protein	CDR3 DNA
TRBV7-3	TRBJ2-7	few	.	CASTFEGPLGDF	TGTGCCAGCACCTTCGAGGGCCCTCTGGGGGACTTC
TRBV4-3	TRBJ2-1	few	TRBD2	CASSQDGTSKLAEQFF	TGCGCCAGCAGCCAAGACGGGACTAGTAAGTTGGCTGAGCAGTTCTTC
TRBV5-4	TRBJ2-2	.	.	CASSLGNTGELFF	TGTGCCAGCAGCTTGGGGAACACCGGGGAGCTGTTTTTT
TRBV7-3	TRBJ1-2	.	.	CASRRDGRGGYTF	TGTGCCAGCAGAAGGGACGGCCGGGGAGGCTACACCTTC
TRBV10-3	TRBJ1-2	.	.	CAISEEGETQGYGYTF	TGTGCCATCAGTGAAGAAGGGGAGACTCAGGGCTATGGCTACACCTTC
TRBV9	TRBJ2-1	.	TRBD2	CASSVLAGLTNEQFF	TGTGCCAGCAGCGTACTAGCGGGGCTTACCAATGAGCAGTTCTTC
TRBV7-6	TRBJ2-7	.	.	CASSLDPRAASYF	TGTGCCAGCAGCTTAGATCCCCGGGCGGCATCGTACTTC
TRBV4-2	TRBJ2-2	.	TRBD2	CASSQGLVRDTGELFF	TGTGCCAGCAGCCAGGGACTAGTGAGGGACACCGGGGAGCTGTTTTTT
TRBV7-2	TRBJ2-7	.	TRBD1	CASSLAGTGAHEQYF	TGTGCCAGCAGCTTGGCCGGGACAGGGGCCCACGAGCAGTACTTC
TRBV18	TRBJ1-6	.	.	CASSLGSLDNSPLHF	TGTGCCAGCTCACTCGGCTCATTGGATAATTCACCCCTCCACTTT
TRBV2	TRBJ2-7	few	TRBD1	CASRDRDWGEQYF	TGTGCCAGCAGGGACAGGGACTGGGGGGAGCAGTACTTC
TRBV5-1	TRBJ2-7	.	.	CASSLARETASGYEQYF	TGCGCCAGCAGCTTGGCTCGGGAGACAGCTTCGGGCTACGAGCAGTACTTC
TRBV2	TRBJ2-4	few	.	CASSEAQGWAIQYF	TGTGCCAGCAGTGAAGCGCAAGGGTGGGCCATTCAGTACTTC
TRBV19	TRBJ2-5	.	TRBD2	CASSRGTSGGGGETQYF	TGTGCCAGTAGTAGGGGGACTAGCGGAGGCGGGGGCGAGACCCAGTACTTC
TRBV6-5	TRBJ1-2	.	.	CASSSGDGSDYGYTF	TGTGCCAGCAGTTCCGGCGACGGGTCCGACTATGGCTACACCTTC
TRBV7-2	TRBJ2-7	few	TRBD2	CASSSRTSPYEQYF	TGTGCCAGCAGCTCCCGGACTAGCCCCTACGAGCAGTACTTC
TRBV27	TRBJ1-5	.	TRBD1	CASSLLGQVNNQPQHF	TGTGCCAGCAGTTTATTGGGACAGGTGAACAATCAGCCCCAGCATTTT
TRBV5-4	TRBJ1-1	.	.	CASSLGRMTEAFF	TGTGCCAGCAGCTTAGGAAGGATGACTGAAGCTTTCTTT
TRBV5-1	TRBJ2-6	.	TRBD1	CASFRDRSFLSSGANVLTF	TGCGCCAGTTTTAGGGACAGGTCATTCCTTAGCTCTGGGGCCAACGTCCTGACTTTC
TRBV6-5	TRBJ2-1	.	.	CASSFRRTSYNEQFF	TGTGCCAGCAGTTTTAGGCGGACTTCCTACAATGAGCAGTTCTTC
TRBV2	TRBJ2-5	few	TRBD2	CASSSGKETQYF	TGTGCCAGCAGTAGCGGGAAAGAGACCCAGTACTTC
TRBV28	TRBJ2-4	.	.	CASNPTTLVAKNIQYF	TGTGCCAGCAACCCAACAACGTTAGTGGCCAAAAACATTCAGTACTTC
TRBV5-1	TRBJ2-2	.	TRBD1	CASSWDRVDTGELFF	TGCGCCAGCAGCTGGGACAGGGTGGACACCGGGGAGCTGTTTTTT
TRBV5-1	TRBJ2-7	.	.	CASSVGTPAYEQYF	TGCGCCAGCAGCGTCGGGACTCCGGCCTACGAGCAGTACTTC
TRBV18	TRBJ2-5	.	TRBD2	CASSPTREISQETQYF	TGTGCCAGCTCACCAACGCGGGAGATTTCCCAAGAGACCCAGTACTTC
TRBV5-4	TRBJ2-7	.	TRBD1	CASSSDRAAHEQYF	TGTGCCAGCAGCTCGGACAGGGCGGCCCACGAGCAGTACTTC
TRBV19	TRBJ2-1	.	.	CASSRGRNFYNEQFF	TGTGCCAGTAGTAGGGGCCGAAACTTCTACAATGAGCAGTTCTTC
TRBV18	TRBJ1-4	.	TRBD1	CASSRGQGATEKLFF	TGTGCCAGCTCTCGTGGACAGGGGGCGACGGAAAAACTGTTTTTT